These 8 T cell receptor beta chains originate from one sample sequenced in a study of follicular helper T cells after annual influenza vaccination. The time point was: 2015-2016 season, pre-vaccination. Repertoires were generated with immunoSEQ multiplex PCR, while TCRdb's copy carries only in-frame clones and drops some. The data show under 950 clones, approximately 85% seen once. Sequenced material: CXCR5+ CD38- circulating T follicular helper cells from blood, taken on the day of influenza vaccination. As to subset: circulating Tfh, non-naive CD4+CXCR5+PD-1+ (ICOS+CD38+ or ICOS-CD38-). The source is an adult who received the influenza vaccine.

This chain links TRBV19 with TRBJ1-5, with 7 bases that match TRBD1. V shed 1 base, J shed 1 base, and the junction held 1 base outside the gene matches. There are 15 residues in the CDR3. In germline, CDR1 is LNHDA, CDR2 SQIVND (reference sequence). The CDR3 protein is CASSIGQGSNQPQHF. CDR3 nucleotides: TGTGCCAGTAGTATAGGACAGGGAAGCAATCAGCCCCAGCATTTT.

This clone was recorded only once. V gene TRBV28 combines with J gene TRBJ2-1, with D perhaps TRBD2 (5 bases). Per germline, CDR1 MDHEN and CDR2 SYDVKM. CDR3 length: 17 amino acids. V lost 7 bases and J lost 1, with 20 bases in between. CDR3 bases: TGTGCCAGCACCACCTTGGTGGGAGATTCATCCTACAATGAGCAGTTCTTC. Amino acid sequence: CASTTLVGDSSYNEQFF.

The chain joins TRBV2 to TRBJ2-3; the match to TRBD1 covers 11 bases. From germline, CDR1 is SNHLY and CDR2 FYNNEI. The CDR3 is made up of 15 amino acids. The trim removed 6 bases at V and 2 bases at J, leaving 4 bases unmatched. CDR3 nucleotide sequence: TGTGCCAGCAGGATCGGACAGGGGGCCACAGATACGCAGTATTTT. Translation gives CASRIGQGATDTQYF.

This CDR3 is CASSVAGGGASGQETQYF. In DNA, the CDR3 is TGTGCCAGCAGCGTAGCTGGAGGGGGAGCTAGCGGCCAAGAGACCCAGTACTTC. This rearrangement joins TRBV9 to TRBJ2-5; D is perhaps TRBD2 (7 bases). CDR1 is SGDLS, CDR2 YYNGEE, per germline. Between the trimmed V and J ends, which lost 0 bases and 1 base, there was a span of 19 bases. The CDR3 contains 18 residues.

The rearrangement uses TRBV7-9 and TRBJ1-1; 9 bases map to TRBD1. Trimming cost V 8 bases and J 6 bases; bases outside gene matches: 13. CDR3 size: 15 residues. Germline V gene lookup returns CDR1 SEHNR and CDR2 FQNEAQ (reference sequence). In DNA form, the CDR3 reads TGTGCCAGCCGTCCCGGGACAGGGACGGGAGCTGAAGCTTTCTTT. This sequence encodes CASRPGTGTGAEAFF.

This chain links TRBV18 with TRBJ2-3; TRBD2 aligns across 12 bases. The CDR3 runs to 16 residues. V lost 2 bases and J lost 6; bases outside the gene matches: 6. The germline V gene has CDR1 KGHSH and CDR2 LQKENI. This CDR3 is CASSPASGGASDTQYF. DNA of the CDR3: TGTGCCAGCTCACCAGCTAGCGGGGGGGCCTCGGATACGCAGTATTTT. The whole variable domain, remainder taken from reference TRBV18 and TRBJ2-3, is NAGVMQNPRHLVRRRGQEARLRCSPMKGHSHVYWYRQLPEEGLKFMVYLQKENIIDESGMPKERFSAEFPKEGPSILRIQQVVRGDSAAYFCASSPASGGASDTQYFGPGTRLTVL.

In the case of this clone: A junction end diverges from the germline sequence, so it may reflect a read error. V and J are TRBV6-5 and TRBJ1-5; D might be TRBD1 (5 bases). The CDR3 consists of 13 residues. From germline, CDR1 is MNHEY and CDR2 SVGAGI. The CDR3 is CASSTGWHQLQHF. The CDR3 DNA reads as TGTGCCAGCTCAACAGGATGGCATCAGCTCCAGCATTTT.

V gene TRBV5-1 combines with J gene TRBJ2-7; TRBD2 is a possible D gene (6 bases). This CDR3 spans 16 amino acids. Germline CDR1 reads SGHRS; CDR2 reads YFSETQ. V lost 0 bases and J 2 bases, leaving 15 bases between the germline ends. The CDR3 reads CASSLGRGTLTYEQYF. The CDR3 DNA reads as TGCGCCAGCAGCTTGGGACGGGGGACTCTTACCTACGAGCAGTACTTC.